These 21 T cell receptor gamma chains share one sample of origin, sequenced in a study of gamma delta lymphoproliferative disorders and STAT genes. PBMCs from patients and controls supplied the genomic DNA for sequencing. TCRdb re-processed the multiplex PCR reads via CATT. Here the sample spans 780 or so gamma-chain clones, about 30% being singletons. Material: blood. The source is a human donor in good health.

This clone counts as large. The V and J genes are TRGV8 and TRGJ1 or TRGJ2. The J gene comes from matching the DNA to germline here; TCRdb lacks it. The CDR3 covers 12 residues. V gave up 0 bases and J gave up 5 bases; unmatched junction bases: 1. Germline V gives CDR1 VENAVY, CDR2 YDSYNSRV. The CDR3 DNA follows: TGTGCCACCTGGGATAGGGATTATAAGAAACTCTTT. Translated: CATWDRDYKKLF.

By share, this clone ranks as large. V gene TRGV8 combines with J gene TRGJ1 or TRGJ2. TCRdb supplies no J gene; here it was assigned by aligning the nucleotide sequence to germline. This CDR3 has 13 amino acids. CDR1 is VENAVY and CDR2 is YDSYNSRV in the germline V gene. V was pared by 11 bases and J by 2 bases, with 12 bases of the junction left unmatched. CDR3 in amino acids: CAISLLYYYKKLF. The CDR3, as DNA: TGTGCCATCTCGCTTCTATATTATTATAAGAAACTCTTT.

This clone is large by share. No DNA is shown, since the ends of the CDR3 on it are uncertain; the CDR3 is the one TCRdb lists. With the J gene uncalled, the V gene is TRGV11. TRGV11 is given ORF status, its function remaining uncertain. The CDR3 length equals 17 residues, ends included. This CDR3 is CTTVPAIEKGLGWFKIF.

This clone came up a few times. The protein TCRdb lists belongs to a much larger clone and differs from this DNA's translation at residue 3, which points to a read error; the protein shown is made from the DNA. The chain recombines TRGV8 with TRGJP. TCRdb leaves out the J gene; it was filled in here by matching the DNA to germline. Germline assignment: CDR1 VENAVY and CDR2 YDSYNSRV. CDR3 length: 18 residues. Written as DNA, the CDR3 is TGTGCCGCCTGGGATAGGACTATCCAAGAGTTGGGCAAAAAAATCAAGGTATTT. This gives the protein CAAWDRTIQELGKKIKVF.

This clone is deemed medium-sized. The rearrangement uses TRGV10 and TRGJ1 or TRGJ2. Assignment of the J gene here rests on matching the DNA to germline, because TCRdb gives none. TRGV10 is an open reading frame, and its role is uncertain. The CDR3 has 12 residues. Trimming cost V 8 bases and J 10 bases; bases outside gene matches: 12. The DNA for the CDR3 is TGTGCTGCGTGGGATGCGTTGTGCAAGAAACTCTTT. It codes for CAAWDALCKKLF.

This clone counts as large. J is TRGJ1 or TRGJ2 and V is TRGV3. The J gene, absent from TCRdb, was called here by matching the DNA to germline. In germline, CDR1 is VTNTFY, CDR2 YDVSTARD (reference sequence). The CDR3 has 13 residues. The V gene end was trimmed by 2 bases and the J gene end by 1 base; junction bases not matched to a gene: 2. The DNA of the CDR3 is TGTGCCACCTGGGACAAAAATTATTATAAGAAACTCTTT. It yields the protein CATWDKNYYKKLF.

This clone is large in the sample. This rearrangement joins TRGV5 to TRGJ1 or TRGJ2. No J segment appears in TCRdb, so it was assigned here by matching the sequence to germline. CDR1 VINAFY and CDR2 YDVSNSKD come from the germline V gene. CDR3 size: 13 residues. The V segment lost 3 bases and the J segment 7 bases; nucleotides outside the gene matches: 9. Here the CDR3 reads CATWDSPGYKKLF. The DNA of the CDR3 is TGTGCCACCTGGGACTCCCCCGGGTATAAGAAACTCTTT.

The rearrangement joins TRGV4 to TRGJ1 or TRGJ2. No J gene is reported in TCRdb; it was inferred here by comparing the DNA with germline. J lost 0 bases, V lost 9 bases, and 2 bases had no gene match. This CDR3 spans 11 amino acids. The V gene's germline CDR1 is EGSTGY and CDR2 YDSYTSSV. CDR3 in amino acids: CATPNYYKKLF. As DNA, the CDR3 is TGTGCCACCCCGAATTATTATAAGAAACTCTTT.

The chain is built from TRGV10 and TRGJP1. The J gene, left out of TCRdb, was set here by checking the DNA against germline. TRGV10 is sorted into the ORF group, with uncertain function. The J segment lost 2 bases and the V segment lost 8 bases, leaving 6 bases of the junction unmatched. This CDR3 region has 14 residues. This CDR3 is CAAWDPTTGWFKIF. CDR3 DNA sequence: TGTGCTGCGTGGGACCCGACCACTGGTTGGTTCAAGATATTT.

In this sample, this clone is large. This chain uses TRGV9 with TRGJ1 or TRGJ2. The J gene, absent from TCRdb, was called here by matching the DNA to germline. V lost 6 bases, J lost 8 bases, and 10 bases stayed unmatched. The CDR3 is 12 residues long. The germline CDR1 and CDR2 sequences are GITISATS and ISYDGTV (reference sequence). CDR3 amino acids: CALWPSLHKKLF. CDR3 nucleotides: TGTGCCTTGTGGCCCTCCCTGCATAAGAAACTCTTT.

There are a few counts of this clone. The protein that TCRdb holds for this DNA derives from a much larger clone and differs from the translated DNA at residue 5, which likely indicates a read error; the protein shown here is translated from the DNA. The CDR3 bases are TGTGCCACCTGGGGCAGGAGGAATTATAAGAAACTCTTT. Translating it yields CATWGRRNYKKLF. This chain connects TRGV3 to TRGJ1 or TRGJ2. The J gene, absent from TCRdb, was called here by matching the DNA to germline. From germline, CDR1 is VTNTFY and CDR2 YDVSTARD (reference sequence). This CDR3 has 13 amino acids.

This clone is large within its sample. This chain links TRGV8 with TRGJ1 or TRGJ2. The J gene was not available in TCRdb and was assigned here by matching the DNA to germline segments. V gave up 6 bases and J gave up 7 bases; unmatched junction bases: 12. The CDR3 totals 13 residues. Germline V gene data show CDR1 as VENAVY and CDR2 as YDSYNSRV. DNA of the CDR3: TGTGCCACCTGGCCCAGTTCGAGGTATAAGAAACTCTTT. This translates into CATWPSSRYKKLF.

Details on this clone: It is unclear where the CDR3 begins or ends on the DNA, so no DNA is shown, and the CDR3 is as TCRdb lists it. No call exists for the J gene, whereas the V gene is TRGV3. Germline V gene lookup returns CDR1 VTNTFY and CDR2 YDVSTARD (reference sequence). The CDR3 is 19 amino acids in total, end residues counted. The CDR3 is CATWVPRIIRNSLAVEQHF.

This clone ranks as large (0.1 to 1%). V and J are TRGV9 and TRGJP. In the absence of a J gene in TCRdb, the DNA was matched to germline to assign it here. The junction had 1 base not matched to a gene; V was cut back by 0 bases and J by 5 bases. Germline V gene lookup returns CDR1 GITISATS and CDR2 ISYDGTV (reference sequence). This CDR3 is 16 amino acids long. CDR3 in DNA: TGTGCCTTGTGGGAGGTGAAAGAGTTGGGCAAAAAAATCAAGGTATTT. It codes for CALWEVKELGKKIKVF.

The chain uses TRGV8 and TRGJ1 or TRGJ2. Assignment of the J gene here rests on matching the DNA to germline, because TCRdb gives none. Trimming took 4 bases from V and 7 from J; bases not matched to a gene: 7. Looked up from germline, CDR1 is VENAVY and CDR2 is YDSYNSRV. The CDR3 runs 12 residues. CDR3 amino acids: CATWEIKYKKLF. The DNA of the CDR3 is TGTGCCACCTGGGAAATAAAGTATAAGAAACTCTTT.

With respect to this clone: The protein TCRdb gives is from a much larger clone and does not agree with this DNA's translation at residue 7, likely a read error; the protein shown here comes from the DNA. The chain combines TRGV8 with TRGJP2. The J gene was not available in TCRdb and was assigned here by matching the DNA to germline segments. The junction had 6 bases not matched to a gene; V was cut back by 5 bases and J by 9 bases. Germline V gene data show CDR1 as VENAVY and CDR2 as YDSYNSRV. This CDR3 contains 12 residues. The CDR3 region has the DNA TGTGCCACCTGGGGGGCTAATTGGATCAAGACGTTT. This sequence encodes CATWGANWIKTF.

By sample share, this clone is medium-sized. The V and J genes are TRGV2 and TRGJ1 or TRGJ2. Here the J gene came from matching the DNA to germline, since TCRdb omits it. From germline, CDR1 is EGSNGY and CDR2 YDSYNSKV. This CDR3 contains 15 residues. J was trimmed by 0 bases and V by 3 bases; bases with no gene match: 8. CDR3 coding DNA: TGTGCCACCTGGGACTCCTTTACGAATTATTATAAGAAACTCTTT. This gives the protein CATWDSFTNYYKKLF.

On this clone: TCRdb assigns this DNA the protein of a much larger clone, which departs from its translation at residue 3; this likely reflects a read error, and the protein shown comes from translating the DNA. CDR3 residues: CAAWDRGQCSSDWIKTF. The DNA for the CDR3 is TGTGCCGCCTGGGACAGGGGACAGTGTTCGAGTGATTGGATCAAGACGTTT. The chain joins TRGV8 to TRGJP2. No J gene was available from TCRdb, and it was assigned here by a germline match of the DNA. Germline loops: CDR1 VENAVY, CDR2 YDSYNSRV. The CDR3 is made up of 17 amino acids.

In this sample, this clone is large (0.1 to 1%). The same CDR3 can be traced to other DNA sequences in this sample. V usage is TRGV3 and J usage is TRGJ1 or TRGJ2. Here the J gene was assigned by germline matching of the DNA, as TCRdb has none. CDR1 is VTNTFY, CDR2 YDVSTARD, per germline (reference sequence). The ends lost 0 bases at V and 11 bases at J; junction bases unmatched: 7. This CDR3 has 12 amino acids. CDR3 bases: TGTGCCACCTGGGACAGGCGGGGCGAGAAACTCTTT. Translating it yields CATWDRRGEKLF.

This clone counts as medium-sized (0.01 to 0.1%). The rearrangement links TRGV5 to TRGJ1 or TRGJ2. Here the J gene came from matching the DNA to germline, since TCRdb omits it. This CDR3 comprises 13 residues. V was clipped by 0 bases and J by 7 bases; unmatched bases: 6. Germline V gives CDR1 VINAFY, CDR2 YDVSNSKD. The CDR3 protein is CATWDRPRYKKLF. In DNA, the CDR3 is TGTGCCACCTGGGACAGGCCAAGGTATAAGAAACTCTTT.

Only a few counts were recorded for this clone. The chain joins TRGV2 to TRGJP2. Because TCRdb records no J gene, it was assigned here through a match of the DNA to germline. Trimming at V came to 5 bases and at J to 10 bases, leaving 7 bases not matched to a gene. Germline V CDR1 and CDR2: EGSNGY, YDSYNSKV. The length of the CDR3 is 12 residues. CDR3 in amino acids: CATWGPGWIKTF. CDR3 nucleotide sequence: TGTGCCACCTGGGGGCCCGGTTGGATCAAGACGTTT.